In this sample, the clone carrying this TCR beta chain turned up once. Its antigen remains unknown. The data belong to a study of CD4+ T cells in melanoma. Trimming at V came to 1 base and at J to 3 bases, leaving 11 bases not matched to a gene. The CDR3 runs 18 residues. The germline CDR1 and CDR2 sequences are SGHNT and YENEEA. Assay: immunoSEQ multiplex PCR; the TCRdb copy retains only in-frame clones and omits some. This repertoire shows around 13,000 clones, approximately 70% found once; its top ten account for 9.5% to 13%. Study-wide results and caveats: Neoantigen-specific CD4+ T cells in melanoma reportedly had diverse differentiation states.

Sample: cells from a culture (not recorded whether cultured in vitro). The sequence came from a human donor with melanoma. The chain links TRBV11-3 to TRBJ1-1; 10 bases fit TRBD1. CDR3 DNA sequence: TGTGCCAGCAGCTTAGGGACAGGGGGAAACGGACACCACACTGAAGCTTTCTTT. It translates to CASSLGTGGNGHHTEAFF. Together with reference TRBV11-3 and TRBJ1-1, the CDR3 gives the full variable domain: EAGVVQSPRYKIIEKKQPVAFWCNPISGHNTLYWYLQNLGQGPELLIRYENEEAVDDSQLPKDRFSAERLKGVDSTLKIQPAELGDSAVYLCASSLGTGGNGHHTEAFFGQGTRLTVV.